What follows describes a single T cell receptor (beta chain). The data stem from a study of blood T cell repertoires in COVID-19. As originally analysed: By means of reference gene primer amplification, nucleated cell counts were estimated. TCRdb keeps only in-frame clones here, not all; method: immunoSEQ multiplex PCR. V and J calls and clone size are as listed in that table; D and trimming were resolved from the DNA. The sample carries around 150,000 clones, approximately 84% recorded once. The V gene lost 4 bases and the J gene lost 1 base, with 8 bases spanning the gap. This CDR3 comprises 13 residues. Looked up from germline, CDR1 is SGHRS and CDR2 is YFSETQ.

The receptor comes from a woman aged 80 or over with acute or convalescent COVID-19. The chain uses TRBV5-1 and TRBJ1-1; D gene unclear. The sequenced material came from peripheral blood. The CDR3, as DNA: TGCGCCAGCAGCCAAACACGGAACACTGAAGCTTTCTTT. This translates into CASSQTRNTEAFF.